Described below is a single TCR beta chain sequence and its context. No cognate antigen has been identified for it. The record has no base qualities; no much larger clone is one base away. The record originates from a study of T cells in Graves' hyperthyroidism and ophthalmopathy (dated by TCRdb to the late 2010s). Background for the entire study: Peripheral blood samples were taken at the time of initial diagnosis, prior to any treatment. To identify distinguishing TCR V-J signatures, a discovery cohort of 100 patients was used, comprising 40 to 45 with Graves' ophthalmopathy and some 60 with stable Graves' hyperthyroidism. In addition, the study compared T-cell repertoires in thyroid tissue and in blood from six Graves' hyperthyroidism patients. The 95 to 100 discovery patients were randomly divided into training and test sets at a 7:3 ratio. According to the paper, TCR Vbeta CDR3 sequencing was carried out on more than 120 peripheral blood samples, which came from fewer than 50 ophthalmopathy, around 75 hyperthyroidism and approximately 17 progressor patients. Prospective prediction of ophthalmopathy was tested in an independent validation cohort consisting of some 18 hyperthyroidism patients and 17 patients who later progressed to ophthalmopathy. After sampling, hyperthyroidism patients received methimazole starting at 30 mg daily, and ophthalmopathy patients received high-dose intravenous methylprednisolone. On the study overall, not on this receptor specifically: Ophthalmopathy was separated from stable hyperthyroidism by a 13 V-J signature model, with 85% to 90% sensitivity and about 84% specificity obtained in cross-validation and 80%/75% obtained in testing. Sample size was not statistically predetermined, and investigators were not blinded to group allocation. In validation, the model predicted progression to ophthalmopathy a median of about 6.8 months before onset, with about 70% sensitivity and about 72% specificity. Most expanded thyroid clonotypes (frequency above 0.001) were also detected in blood, suggesting blood repertoires may reflect thyroid immune responses.

The TCR beta CDR3 regions were amplified from RNA transcripts. The first round of RT-PCR for the TCR CDR3 was performed with the HTBI primer set and the Qiagen OneStep RT-PCR kit. The libraries were constructed in a second round of multiplex PCR and then size-selected and purified. Sequencing of the libraries was done on an Illumina HiSeq2000 using paired-end 100 bp reads. The study's own analysis went as follows. SOAPnuke was used to process the raw data, removing reads that contained adapters or uncalled bases, had a mean Phred below 15, or lacked an exact match to the constant primer or identifier. High-quality paired reads were merged using COPE v1.2.5, and each unique nucleotide sequence was defined as a clonotype. Clonotypes were aligned to IMGT TRBV, TRBD and TRBJ reference segments using MiTCR v1.1. Analysis was restricted to V-J combinations with a frequency above 0.0001, which covered about 99% of repertoires. The TCS score was defined as F50 (clonal expansion) divided by E x V (chaos), with BLOSUM62-based TCRdist calculated between CDR3 peptides within each V-J. Welch's t-statistics and random forest reduced roughly 530 V-J features to roughly 13, which were used in a naive Bayes classifier (R e1071). TCRdb reran the public reads through fastp at Q25 and MiXCR, keeping productive beta chains. Rows with one shared CDR3 protein collapse into an entry with the most common genes and DNA. Here the V and J calls rest on TCRdb's processing, not on the authors' analysis. In this sample the table shows a few hundred thousand distinct CDR3 sequences, 20% to 25% of which occur a single time. The ten biggest clones cover around four fifths of the sample.

Stable Graves' hyperthyroidism was defined as no progression to ophthalmopathy during 18 months of follow-up. The hyperthyroidism patients were between 18 and 65 years old and newly diagnosed, with a disease duration of less than 2 months. Patients with uncontrolled infections, other autoimmune diseases, pregnancy or lactation were excluded. Diagnoses relied on clinical symptoms, serum thyroxine and TRAb, thyroid ultrasound and orbital computed tomography. PBMCs were isolated from around 10 ml of fresh peripheral blood by Ficoll-Paque density gradient centrifugation. Total RNA was extracted using Trizol reagent, and RNA quality was assessed on an Agilent 2100 Bioanalyzer. V is trimmed back by 5 bases and J by 5 bases, and the junction contains 18 bases that no gene match accounts for. In the germline V gene, CDR1 corresponds to MDHEN and CDR2 to SYDVKM. The CDR3 goes from the cysteine to the phenylalanine over 20 residues. The sequence is cut down to CDR3 DNA, 60 bases in frame from base 1.

The sequence is built from TRBV28 and TRBJ2-3, and TRBD2 aligns with 14 junction nucleotides. The sequencing sample was made of blood. The source of this sequence is a man aged 50 or older with Graves' hyperthyroidism. The CDR3 has the sequence CASSVSGTEGTSGSLDTQYF. The DNA sequence is TGTGCCAGCAGTGTTTCCGGGACAGAAGGGACTAGCGGGAGTTTAGATACGCAGTATTTT.